These 32 T cell receptor beta chains originate from one sample sequenced in a study of lymphopenia after photon versus proton radiotherapy. Sequencing was performed with immunoSEQ multiplex PCR; in TCRdb, only in-frame clones are kept and a portion is missing. The data contain 15,000 or so clones, over 75% of them seen just once; the ten biggest clones take up 11%. This specimen consisted of peripheral blood, obtained from a patient treated with proton-based radiotherapy. The receptors were sampled from a man in his sixties or seventies with pancreatic cancer.

J is TRBJ1-2 and V is TRBV6-1; D gene uncertain. Trimming stripped 3 bases from V and 5 bases from J, with 13 bases between. CDR1 and CDR2 (germline): MNHNS, SASEGT. The CDR3 runs 14 residues. This CDR3 reads CASSDIDKSYGYTF. CDR3 DNA sequence: TGTGCCAGCAGTGATATCGACAAGTCGTATGGCTACACCTTC.

In nucleotides, the CDR3 is TGCGCCAGCAGCCAAGATCGGGTGGGTACCTACGAGCAGTACTTC. Its protein product is CASSQDRVGTYEQYF. The chain links TRBV4-1 to TRBJ2-7; no reliable D call. The CDR3 loop spans 15 amino acids. From germline, CDR1 is MGHRA and CDR2 YSYEKL. V was shortened by 0 bases and J by 2 bases, with 11 bases between the two germline ends.

This rearrangement joins TRBV15 to TRBJ1-5, with D maybe TRBD1 (6 bases). The V end was cut by 4 bases, the J end by 0 bases, with 7 bases between. The germline CDR1 and CDR2 sequences are LNHNV and YYDKDF (reference sequence). This CDR3 has 14 amino acids. In DNA, the CDR3 is TGTGCCACCAGCAACAGGGTTAGCAATCAGCCCCAGCATTTT. Its protein product is CATSNRVSNQPQHF.

V gene TRBV29-1 combines with J gene TRBJ2-1; the D gene could be TRBD1 or TRBD2 (6 bases each). The germline V gene encodes CDR1 SQVTM and CDR2 ANQGSEA. V lost 4 bases to trimming and J lost 4 bases, with 11 bases between them. This CDR3 has 13 residues. This CDR3 is CSVGGAEYNEQFF. The CDR3 nucleotides are TGCAGCGTTGGGGGGGCAGAGTACAATGAGCAGTTCTTC.

The DNA of the CDR3 is TGTGCCAGCAGCCAAGATCGCATATGGGGGGTAAAGAGTAACACTGAAGCTTTCTTT. This translates into CASSQDRIWGVKSNTEAFF. The V gene is TRBV14, the J gene TRBJ1-1; the D gene is possibly TRBD1 (5 bases). Germline CDR1 SGHDN, CDR2 FVKESK. The V gene lost 0 bases and the J gene lost 2 bases, with 22 bases spanning the gap. This CDR3 has 19 amino acids. Full variable domain (remainder filled in from reference TRBV14 and TRBJ1-1): EAGVTQFPSHSVIEKGQTVTLRCDPISGHDNLYWYRRVMGKEIKFLLHFVKESKQDESGMPNNRFLAERTGGTYSTLKVQPAELEDSGVYFCASSQDRIWGVKSNTEAFFGQGTRLTVV.

This sequence joins TRBV19 and TRBJ1-3; TRBD1 agrees at 7 bases. CDR3 length: 17 residues. Germline V gives CDR1 LNHDA, CDR2 SQIVND (reference sequence). Germline trimming cut 7 bases from V and 1 base from J; bases unmatched to any gene: 13. CDR3 amino acids: CASTLTSTGLSGNTIYF. CDR3 coding DNA: TGTGCCAGTACCTTAACCTCGACAGGGCTGTCTGGAAACACCATATATTTT.

This clone has only one observation. V gene TRBV19 combines with J gene TRBJ2-7; 8 bases map to TRBD2. CDR1 is LNHDA and CDR2 is SQIVND in the germline V gene (reference sequence). This CDR3 comprises 14 residues. Trimming took 2 bases from V and 3 from J; bases not matched to a gene: 3. The CDR3 protein is CASSIPGLVYEQYF. DNA for the CDR3: TGTGCCAGTAGTATACCGGGACTAGTCTACGAGCAGTACTTC.

The V gene is TRBV29-1, the J gene TRBJ2-5; a weak D match, TRBD2 (6 bases). Trimming took off 4 bases at V and 4 bases at J, with 10 bases between the two ends. CDR1 and CDR2 (germline): SQVTM, ANQGSEA. The CDR3 loop spans 12 amino acids. The CDR3 DNA is TGCAGCGTTGTGATGGGGGGAGAGACCCAGTACTTC. The encoded protein is CSVVMGGETQYF.

This chain uses TRBV2 with TRBJ2-3; tentative D call: TRBD2 (5 bases). Germline CDR1 SNHLY, CDR2 FYNNEI. Trimming took 4 bases from V and 4 from J, leaving 15 bases between them. This CDR3 region has 15 residues. The CDR3 DNA is TGTGCCAGCAGTGGAGGGTACCCTTACGCAGATACGCAGTATTTT. This translates into CASSGGYPYADTQYF.

CDR3 residues: CAGDPQSGPNTGELFF. CDR3 bases: TGTGCCGGCGACCCCCAGTCAGGGCCGAACACCGGGGAGCTGTTTTTT. The rearrangement links TRBV7-9 to TRBJ2-2; D might be TRBD1 (5 bases). The CDR3 runs to 16 residues. Germline-derived CDR1 and CDR2 are SEHNR and FQNEAQ (reference sequence). V lost 11 bases and J 0 bases, leaving 19 bases between the germline ends.

The chain recombines TRBV25-1 with TRBJ2-1, with 9 bases that match TRBD1. The trim removed 5 bases at V and 4 bases at J, leaving 6 bases unmatched. CDR1 and CDR2 (germline): MGHDK, SYGVNS. The CDR3 sequence is 15 residues long. The CDR3 bases are TGTGCCAGCAGTCGACCAGGGACAGGGTACAATGAGCAGTTCTTC. Translation: CASSRPGTGYNEQFF.

The chain has TRBV27 and TRBJ2-3, with 16 bases fitting TRBD2. The length of the CDR3 is 18 residues. The J segment lost 3 bases and the V segment lost 5 bases, leaving 8 bases of the junction unmatched. Germline assignment: CDR1 MNHEY and CDR2 SMNVEV (reference sequence). CDR3 amino acids: CASSRRGTSGRGTDTQYF. CDR3 nucleotide sequence: TGTGCCAGCAGTCGACGCGGGACTAGCGGGAGGGGAACAGATACGCAGTATTTT.

The V gene is TRBV5-1, the J gene TRBJ2-5; no firm D call. CDR1 is SGHRS and CDR2 is YFSETQ in the germline V gene. The CDR3 is 15 amino acids. Trimming cost V 4 bases and J 2 bases, with 15 bases left between them. CDR3 DNA sequence: TGCGCCAGCAGCGGTACCGGGTCACCTCAAGAGACCCAGTACTTC. Protein sequence: CASSGTGSPQETQYF.

V and J are TRBV7-3 and TRBJ2-2; TRBD1 might be the D (5 bases). Trimming cost V 5 bases and J 1 base, with 11 bases left between them. Germline V lookup: CDR1 SGHTA, CDR2 FQGTGA. The CDR3 extends over 15 amino acids. The CDR3 spells CASSRSTENTGELFF. The CDR3 region has the DNA TGTGCCAGCAGCCGATCGACAGAGAACACCGGGGAGCTGTTTTTT.

With regard to this clone: The CDR3 end shows no conserved phenylalanine or tryptophan, and so a read error is likely. This chain uses TRBV6-5 with TRBJ1-2, with D tentatively TRBD1 (5 bases). Germline assignment: CDR1 MNHEY and CDR2 SVGAGI. The CDR3 loop spans 13 amino acids. Between the trimmed V and J ends, which lost 3 bases and 7 bases, there was a span of 12 bases. The CDR3 is CASSYGRDFGYTS. CDR3 in DNA: TGTGCCAGCAGTTATGGTCGGGACTTTGGCTACACCTCC.

The rearrangement links TRBV9 to TRBJ2-5; 7 positions match TRBD2. Germline loops: CDR1 SGDLS, CDR2 YYNGEE. V lost 4 bases to trimming and J lost 6 bases; unmatched junction nucleotides: 6. The CDR3 length is 13 residues. CDR3 residues: CASSPQAGQTQYF. The CDR3 bases are TGTGCCAGCAGCCCACAAGCGGGACAGACCCAGTACTTC.

The chain employs TRBV5-1 and TRBJ2-7, with 10 bases that match TRBD2. Germline CDR1 reads SGHRS; CDR2 reads YFSETQ. The CDR3 length is 14 residues. V was clipped by 4 bases and J by 6 bases; unmatched bases: 7. The CDR3 sequence: CASSVGASGSEQYF. In nucleotides, the CDR3 is TGCGCCAGCAGCGTCGGGGCTAGCGGGAGCGAGCAGTACTTC.

The chain employs TRBV18 and TRBJ1-1, with 9 positions matching TRBD1. This CDR3 spans 15 amino acids. In germline, CDR1 is KGHSH, CDR2 LQKENI. With 5 bases clipped from V and 1 base from J, the junction kept 5 bases outside the gene matches. CDR3 sequence reads: CASSSQTGGNTEAFF. CDR3 sequence (DNA): TGTGCCAGCTCATCTCAGACAGGGGGGAACACTGAAGCTTTCTTT.

The rearrangement joins TRBV11-2 to TRBJ2-7, with D possibly TRBD2 on 5 matching bases. The V end lost 1 base, the J end lost 2 bases, and 12 bases lay between the germline ends. The CDR3 consists of 15 residues. Germline CDR1 SGHAT, CDR2 FQNNGV. The CDR3 region has the DNA TGTGCCAGCAGCTTAGCGGAGGTTCTTGCCTACGAGCAGTACTTC. Translating gives CASSLAEVLAYEQYF.

V and J are TRBV11-2 and TRBJ2-3; possibly TRBD2 for D (5 bases). The V gene lost 3 bases and the J gene lost 2 bases, with 9 bases spanning the gap. The germline CDR1 and CDR2 sequences are SGHAT and FQNNGV. The CDR3 totals 14 residues. The CDR3 region is CASSFERTTDTQYF. CDR3 sequence (DNA): TGTGCCAGCAGCTTCGAGCGGACCACAGATACGCAGTATTTT.

The chain has TRBV5-5 and TRBJ2-4; D might be TRBD2 (6 bases). Germline V lookup: CDR1 SGHKS, CDR2 YYEKEE (reference sequence). The V end was cut by 1 base, the J end by 1 base, with 15 bases between. The CDR3 extends over 17 amino acids. The CDR3 region is CASSLSIGRNAKNIQYF. CDR3 coding DNA: TGTGCCAGCAGCTTGTCGATCGGGAGAAATGCCAAAAACATTCAGTACTTC.

This clone was counted between two and nine times. This chain uses TRBV4-2 with TRBJ1-2, with 11 bases identical to TRBD1. This CDR3 is 14 amino acids long. Germline CDR1 reads LGHNA; CDR2 reads YNFKEQ. The V and J ends lost 1 base and 13 bases, in that order; junction bases with no gene match: 8. CDR3 amino acids: CASSQVPGQGDSTF. The DNA for the CDR3 is TGTGCCAGCAGCCAAGTGCCGGGACAGGGGGACTCCACCTTC.

The V and J genes are TRBV2 and TRBJ2-5; D unclear. CDR1 and CDR2 (germline): SNHLY, FYNNEI. There are 16 residues in the CDR3. Trimming pared 6 bases from V and 0 bases from J, leaving 17 bases between. The CDR3 region has the DNA TGTGCCAGCAGACTCTCCCTTATAGGCGACCAAGAGACCCAGTACTTC. Translated, it gives CASRLSLIGDQETQYF.

The chain combines TRBV4-1 with TRBJ2-1; 14 bases align to TRBD2. The germline V gene encodes CDR1 MGHRA and CDR2 YSYEKL. The CDR3 totals 15 residues. V shed 3 bases and J 10 bases; nucleotides not matched to a gene: 5. CDR3 DNA: TGCGCCAGCAGCCAGACTAGCGGGGGGGCTTGGGAGCAGTTCTTC. It is translated as CASSQTSGGAWEQFF.

The chain links TRBV7-2 to TRBJ2-7; 7 bases line up with TRBD1. Germline loops: CDR1 SGHTA, CDR2 FQGNSA. The J segment lost 3 bases and the V segment lost 1 base, leaving 6 bases of the junction unmatched. The CDR3 extends over 15 amino acids. In DNA, the CDR3 is TGTGCCAGCAGCTTAGTTCCCCAGGGGGACTACGAGCAGTACTTC. Protein product: CASSLVPQGDYEQYF.

CDR3 DNA sequence: TGTGCCAGCAAACGGGTCGCATTTTCTACGCAGCAGTACTTC. It specifies CASKRVAFSTQQYF. The gene calls are TRBV2 and TRBJ2-7; D is uncertain. The germline gives CDR1 SNHLY, CDR2 FYNNEI. V lost 7 bases and J 8 bases, leaving 21 bases between the germline ends. The CDR3 runs to 14 residues.

The chain is built from TRBV7-3 and TRBJ1-2, with a possible D match to TRBD1 (5 bases). The CDR3 runs 15 residues. The V gene lost 5 bases and the J gene lost 4 bases, with 17 bases spanning the gap. Germline CDR1 reads SGHTA; CDR2 reads FQGTGA. The DNA of the CDR3 is TGTGCCAGCAGCCCCCATATCGGGACGGCCTATGGCTACACCTTC. It encodes CASSPHIGTAYGYTF.

CDR3 protein: CASSFDSRYEQYF. The CDR3 DNA reads TGTGCCAGCAGCTTCGACAGTCGCTACGAGCAGTACTTC. The J gene is TRBJ2-7, the V gene TRBV5-5; a possible D gene is TRBD1 (5 bases). V was cut by 2 bases and J by 3 bases, with 9 bases left in between. Germline loops: CDR1 SGHKS, CDR2 YYEKEE (reference sequence). The CDR3 length is 13 residues. Full variable domain (missing parts from reference TRBV5-5 and TRBJ2-7): DAGVTQSPTHLIKTRGQQVTLRCSPISGHKSVSWYQQVLGQGPQFIFQYYEKEERGRGNFPDRFSARQFPNYSSELNVNALLLGDSALYLCASSFDSRYEQYFGPGTRLTVT.

This chain uses TRBV25-1 with TRBJ1-2; 8 positions match TRBD1. The CDR3 totals 13 residues. Trimming at V came to 4 bases and at J to 6 bases, leaving 4 bases not matched to a gene. Germline CDR1 is MGHDK and CDR2 is SYGVNS. This CDR3 reads CASSGTGYDGYTF. CDR3 bases: TGTGCCAGCAGTGGGACAGGGTACGATGGCTACACCTTC.

This sequence joins TRBV7-2 and TRBJ2-1; no clear D gene. The V and J ends lost 0 bases and 6 bases respectively, with 3 bases between them. The length of the CDR3 is 12 residues. Per germline, CDR1 SGHTA and CDR2 FQGNSA. The CDR3 nucleotides read TGTGCCAGCAGCTTAGCCGTCAATGAGCAGTTCTTC. The encoded protein is CASSLAVNEQFF.

The CDR3 DNA is TGCGCCAGCAGCTTGCAAACAGGGTCTTCCTATGGCTACACCTTC. Protein product: CASSLQTGSSYGYTF. This rearrangement joins TRBV5-1 to TRBJ1-2, with D perhaps matching TRBD1 (6 bases). V was pared by 1 base and J by 4 bases, with 14 bases between. CDR3 length equals 15 residues. Germline CDR1 is SGHRS and CDR2 is YFSETQ.

In this sample, this clone turned up once. V is TRBV7-3 and J is TRBJ2-3, with 13 bases that match TRBD2. CDR3 length: 18 residues. Germline CDR1 and CDR2: SGHTA and FQGTGA. V shed 1 base and J 4 bases; nucleotides not matched to a gene: 8. The CDR3 region is CASSLSGTSGIQADTQYF. CDR3 in DNA: TGTGCCAGCAGCTTAAGTGGGACTAGCGGGATCCAGGCAGATACGCAGTATTTT. Filled out from reference TRBV7-3 and TRBJ2-3, the complete variable domain reads GAGVSQTPSNKVTEKGKYVELRCDPISGHTALYWYRQSLGQGPEFLIYFQGTGAADDSGLPNDRFFAVRPEGSVSTLKIQRTERGDSAVYLCASSLSGTSGIQADTQYFGPGTRLTVL.